Below are 15 T cell receptor beta chains sequenced from a single sample in a study of T-cell memory formation after mild COVID-19. TCRdb re-called the 5' RACE reads with MiXCR, one entry per CDR3 protein. The table has hundreds of thousands of distinct CDR3 sequences, about 22% seen once. Sequencing was performed on PBMCs or a T cell subset sorted from them (not recorded which). These receptors were obtained from an adult woman who had mild COVID-19 (a few samples of this study predate the infection). Cell type and time point are not known.

This clonotype was seen a few times. The genes are TRBV2 and TRBJ2-1; TRBD2 aligns across 9 bases. The V segment lost 3 bases and the J segment 2 bases; nucleotides outside the gene matches: 5. The germline gives CDR1 SNHLY, CDR2 FYNNEI. CDR3 length: 16 amino acids. The CDR3 DNA is TGTGCCAGCAGTGACATGACTAGCGGAACCTACAATGAGCAGTTCTTC. Amino acid sequence: CASSDMTSGTYNEQFF.

The rearrangement joins TRBV11-3 to TRBJ2-1, with TRBD2 matching over 8 bases. V shed 1 base, J shed 8 bases, and the junction held 10 bases outside the gene matches. This CDR3 region has 16 residues. Germline-derived CDR1 and CDR2 are SGHNT and YENEEA. CDR3 region: CASSLVSGGVGHEQFF. The CDR3 DNA sequence: TGTGCCAGCAGCTTAGTGAGCGGGGGCGTCGGACATGAGCAGTTCTTC.

This chain links TRBV5-1 with TRBJ2-4; D uncertain. CDR3 length: 15 amino acids. V was clipped by 4 bases and J by 0 bases, with 11 bases between them. Germline V gives CDR1 SGHRS, CDR2 YFSETQ. The CDR3 DNA sequence: TGCGCCAGCAGCCCCTCGGACCTAGCCAAAAACATTCAGTACTTC. Residues: CASSPSDLAKNIQYF.

This clonotype was detected only a few times. The V and J genes are TRBV6-2 or TRBV6-3 and TRBJ2-1, with TRBD1 as a possible D gene (7 bases). The ends were cut back, 5 bases at V and 5 bases at J, with 22 bases in the middle. The CDR3 has 17 amino acids. CDR1 and CDR2 from the germline V gene are MNHEY and SVGEGT. CDR3 DNA: TGTGCCAGCAGTACCCCTGGTCTAGGAGGGGGCCACAATGAGCAGTTCTTC. It specifies CASSTPGLGGGHNEQFF.

The rearrangement joins TRBV18 to TRBJ2-2, with 7 bases lining up with TRBD1. The CDR3 has 16 residues. The germline V gene encodes CDR1 KGHSH and CDR2 LQKENI. The junction had 12 bases not matched to a gene; V was cut back by 4 bases and J by 7 bases. The CDR3 spells CASSLGTEDVHGELFF. The DNA for the CDR3 is TGTGCCAGCTCACTGGGGACAGAGGACGTACACGGGGAGCTGTTTTTT. The entire variable domain, with the rest obtained from reference TRBV18 and TRBJ2-2, is as follows: NAGVMQNPRHLVRRRGQEARLRCSPMKGHSHVYWYRQLPEEGLKFMVYLQKENIIDESGMPKERFSAEFPKEGPSILRIQQVVRGDSAAYFCASSLGTEDVHGELFFGEGSRLTVL.

The chain combines TRBV27 with TRBJ2-5; 7 bases line up with TRBD1. The CDR3 extends over 14 amino acids. V trimming: 5 bases; J trimming: 1 base; junction bases outside the gene matches: 4. Germline V gives CDR1 MNHEY, CDR2 SMNVEV (reference sequence). The CDR3 sequence: CASSTGQTQETQYF. The CDR3 nucleotides are TGTGCCAGCAGTACGGGACAGACCCAAGAGACCCAGTACTTC.

V usage is TRBV6-1 and J usage is TRBJ1-2; D might be TRBD1 (6 bases). The V end was cut by 4 bases, the J end by 7 bases, with 19 bases between. Germline CDR1 and CDR2: MNHNS and SASEGT. This CDR3 has 15 amino acids. CDR3: CASSGSEPGVGGYTF. The CDR3 bases are TGTGCCAGCAGTGGAAGCGAACCAGGGGTAGGTGGCTACACCTTC.

In DNA form, the CDR3 reads TGTGCCAGCAGCCAATACTCCAGCGGGGGCACCTACGAGCAGTACTTC. It yields the protein CASSQYSSGGTYEQYF. V usage is TRBV3-1 and J usage is TRBJ2-7, with 8 positions matching TRBD2. J was trimmed by 2 bases and V by 2 bases; bases with no gene match: 8. Per germline, CDR1 LGHDT and CDR2 YNNKEL (reference sequence). The CDR3 spans 16 residues.

This clonotype was seen a handful of times. The chain is built from TRBV9 and TRBJ2-7; 11 bases fit TRBD2. Germline trimming cut 3 bases from V and 5 bases from J; bases unmatched to any gene: 13. The CDR3 contains 17 residues. Germline CDR1 reads SGDLS; CDR2 reads YYNGEE. The CDR3 DNA reads TGTGCCAGCAGCGCATCCGGGACTAGCGGTTCTTACCACGAGCAGTACTTC. Protein product: CASSASGTSGSYHEQYF.

This clonotype was observed a few times. The genes are TRBV5-1 and TRBJ2-5; 8 bases fit TRBD1. The CDR3 covers 16 residues. V lost 4 bases, J lost 1 base, and 9 bases stayed unmatched. Germline CDR1 SGHRS, CDR2 YFSETQ. CDR3 in DNA: TGCGCCAGCAGCCCGCACGGGACAGGAACCCAAGAGACCCAGTACTTC. Amino acids: CASSPHGTGTQETQYF.

The chain has TRBV7-2 and TRBJ2-1, with 7 bases matching TRBD1. Trimming took 0 bases from V and 10 from J; bases not matched to a gene: 9. CDR1 is SGHTA and CDR2 is FQGNSA in the germline V gene. The CDR3 sequence is 15 residues long. The CDR3 sequence is CASSLARVGQIEQFF. The CDR3 coding sequence is TGTGCCAGCAGCTTAGCGCGTGTGGGACAGATAGAGCAGTTCTTC.

The chain links TRBV20-1 to TRBJ1-1; no reliable D call. Trimming cost V 3 bases and J 0 bases, with 14 bases left between them. Germline V CDR1 and CDR2: DFQATT, SNEGSKA (reference sequence). The CDR3 covers 15 residues. CDR3 coding DNA: TGCAGTGCTAGTCCCTGGAGAGGGCTGAACACTGAAGCTTTCTTT. Translation gives CSASPWRGLNTEAFF.

CDR3 protein: CSVDGVMGYTEAFF. CDR3 coding DNA: TGCAGCGTTGATGGGGTTATGGGGTACACTGAAGCTTTCTTT. The chain employs TRBV29-1 and TRBJ1-1, with D unresolved. This CDR3 is built from 14 residues. Germline CDR1 and CDR2: SQVTM and ANQGSEA. The V end was cut by 3 bases, the J end by 3 bases, with 14 bases between.

This clonotype was recorded many times. The V call is TRBV20-1, the J call TRBJ2-2, with 9 bases that match TRBD1. The CDR3 runs to 14 residues. J lost 8 bases, V lost 5 bases, and 9 bases had no gene match. Germline V lookup: CDR1 DFQATT, CDR2 SNEGSKA (reference sequence). This CDR3 is CSAVRQGDLGELFF. CDR3 DNA sequence: TGCAGTGCTGTACGACAGGGGGATCTGGGGGAGCTGTTTTTT.

This clonotype has a handful of counts. The CDR3 protein is CASSLPAEQFF. The CDR3 DNA reads TGTGCCAGCAGCTTACCCGCCGAACAGTTCTTC. V gene TRBV7-9 combines with J gene TRBJ2-1; D not certain. V dropped 2 bases and J dropped 13 bases, with 9 bases sitting between them. The length of the CDR3 is 11 residues. Germline assignment: CDR1 SEHNR and CDR2 FQNEAQ (reference sequence).